What follows are 19 T cell receptor beta chains derived from one specimen sequenced in a study of OX40 agonist ivuxolimab in advanced cancers. Sequencing was performed with immunoSEQ multiplex PCR; in TCRdb, only in-frame clones are kept and a portion is missing. The sample has roughly 38,000 clones, more than 70% seen once. Sample: CD4+ or CD8+ T cells sorted from blood, taken in a trial of the OX40 agonist ivuxolimab. The receptor source for this set is an adult with an advanced solid tumor such as melanoma, head and neck, liver or kidney cancer.

The chain couples TRBV6-1 to TRBJ2-7; D might be TRBD2 (5 bases). Trimming removed 1 base at V and 6 bases at J, with 10 bases between. The CDR3 covers 13 residues. Germline values: CDR1 MNHNS, CDR2 SASEGT. For the CDR3, the DNA is TGTGCCAGCAGTGAAGACACGGCGGGCGAGCAGTACTTC. It codes for CASSEDTAGEQYF.

The chain has TRBV5-1 and TRBJ1-4; TRBD1 matches at 7 bases. Germline CDR1 is SGHRS and CDR2 is YFSETQ. The CDR3 length is 14 residues. V lost 4 bases, J lost 7 bases, and 7 bases stayed unmatched. The CDR3 coding sequence is TGCGCCAGCAGCCTGCAGGGGGTTGGTGAAAAACTGTTTTTT. This sequence encodes CASSLQGVGEKLFF.

This chain joins TRBV11-3 and TRBJ1-6; D is undetermined. V lost 3 bases and J lost 6, with 6 bases in between. The CDR3 runs 13 residues. The germline CDR1 and CDR2 sequences are SGHNT and YENEEA. CDR3: CASSFASNSPLHF. The CDR3 DNA reads TGTGCCAGCAGCTTCGCCAGTAATTCACCCCTCCACTTT.

The V and J genes are TRBV2 and TRBJ1-1; D remains ambiguous. CDR1 SNHLY and CDR2 FYNNEI come from the germline V gene. The ends were cut back, 4 bases at V and 0 bases at J, with 6 bases in the middle. The CDR3 sequence is 13 residues long. DNA for the CDR3: TGTGCCAGCAGTGTCGGGGTGAACACTGAAGCTTTCTTT. It yields the protein CASSVGVNTEAFF.

The genes are TRBV5-1 and TRBJ2-1; no definite D call. The germline V gene encodes CDR1 SGHRS and CDR2 YFSETQ. V lost 4 bases, J lost 3 bases, and 2 bases lay in between. This CDR3 has 11 amino acids. CDR3 loop: CASSDYNEQFF. CDR3 DNA sequence: TGCGCCAGCAGCGACTACAATGAGCAGTTCTTC.

V gene TRBV18 combines with J gene TRBJ1-1; D might be TRBD1 (6 bases). This CDR3 comprises 14 residues. V lost 2 bases, J lost 8 bases, and 15 bases lay in between. Germline V CDR1 and CDR2: KGHSH, LQKENI. The chain's CDR3 is CASSPSLQGGEAFF. In DNA, the CDR3 is TGTGCCAGCTCACCAAGTTTACAGGGTGGCGAAGCTTTCTTT.

The chain has TRBV13 and TRBJ2-1, with TRBD2 matching over 7 bases. The CDR3 contains 16 residues. After removal of 5 bases from V and 15 bases from J, the junction contained 22 bases not matched to a gene. Germline V gives CDR1 PRHDT, CDR2 FYEKMQ (reference sequence). The CDR3, as DNA: TGTGCCAGCAGCCCCCAGGGCAGCGGGGTAAATTATGGGACGTTCTTC. Encoded protein: CASSPQGSGVNYGTFF.

The chain combines TRBV19 with TRBJ1-2; D remains unclear. The CDR3 is 14 amino acids. Trimming took 8 bases from V and 2 from J, leaving 15 bases between them. Germline V CDR1 and CDR2: LNHDA, SQIVND (reference sequence). In DNA form, the CDR3 reads TGTGCCAGTTCCTTGAGGGATAGGAACTATGGCTACACCTTC. It translates to CASSLRDRNYGYTF.

The V and J genes are TRBV5-1 and TRBJ1-3, with no clear D. The V gene's germline CDR1 is SGHRS and CDR2 YFSETQ. V lost 2 bases to trimming and J lost 3 bases, with 6 bases between them. The CDR3 is 13 residues long. The CDR3 coding sequence is TGCGCCAGCAGCTTCGAAGGTGGAAACACCATATATTTT. Translating it yields CASSFEGGNTIYF.

This rearrangement joins TRBV6-6 to TRBJ2-7; TRBD2 agrees at 12 bases. J lost 1 base, V lost 6 bases, and 4 bases had no gene match. The CDR3 consists of 15 residues. Germline assignment: CDR1 MNHNY and CDR2 SVGAGI (reference sequence). The CDR3 loop is CASSRLAGDSYEQYF. The CDR3 nucleotides are TGTGCCAGCAGCCGACTAGCGGGGGATTCCTACGAGCAGTACTTC.

The chain recombines TRBV19 with TRBJ2-7, with 7 bases identical to TRBD1. V shed 4 bases and J 5 bases; nucleotides not matched to a gene: 8. The CDR3 has 14 amino acids. Germline V gene lookup returns CDR1 LNHDA and CDR2 SQIVND (reference sequence). CDR3 sequence reads: CASSNRDSDDEQYF. The CDR3 coding sequence is TGTGCCAGTAGTAACCGGGACAGTGACGACGAGCAGTACTTC. The variable domain in full, with the rest retrieved from reference TRBV19 and TRBJ2-7, is DGGITQSPKYLFRKEGQNVTLSCEQNLNHDAMYWYRQDPGQGLRLIYYSQIVNDFQKGDIAEGYSVSREKKESFPLTVTSAQKNPTAFYLCASSNRDSDDEQYFGPGTRLTVT.

This clone was picked up a small number of times. J is TRBJ1-2 and V is TRBV4-1, with 8 bases lining up with TRBD1. CDR3 size: 18 residues. CDR1 and CDR2 (germline): MGHRA, YSYEKL. Trimming at V came to 1 base and at J to 4 bases, leaving 14 bases not matched to a gene. The CDR3 region has the DNA TGCGCCAGCAGCCAAGGAGGGACAGGAGCGACGATTTTCTATGGCTACACCTTC. Translating gives CASSQGGTGATIFYGYTF.

The chain has TRBV2 and TRBJ2-1; no clear D. The V and J ends lost 1 base and 2 bases respectively, with 3 bases between them. Germline V gives CDR1 SNHLY, CDR2 FYNNEI. This CDR3 contains 13 residues. The CDR3 here is CASSEGPYNEQFF. CDR3 sequence (DNA): TGTGCCAGCAGTGAAGGGCCCTACAATGAGCAGTTCTTC. Filled out from reference TRBV2 and TRBJ2-1, the complete variable domain reads EPEVTQTPSHQVTQMGQEVILRCVPISNHLYFYWYRQILGQKVEFLVSFYNNEISEKSEIFDDQFSVERPDGSNFTLKIRSTKLEDSAMYFCASSEGPYNEQFFGPGTRLTVL.

The chain links TRBV5-5 to TRBJ2-5, with TRBD1 as a possible D gene (5 bases). Germline assignment: CDR1 SGHKS and CDR2 YYEKEE (reference sequence). V was pared by 4 bases and J by 2 bases, with 12 bases between. This CDR3 spans 14 amino acids. The CDR3 reads CASSQNRIQETQYF. The CDR3 DNA is TGTGCCAGCAGCCAAAACAGGATTCAAGAGACCCAGTACTTC.

The chain uses TRBV5-1 and TRBJ2-5, with D unclear. Per germline, CDR1 SGHRS and CDR2 YFSETQ. The CDR3 is made up of 13 amino acids. V was pared by 0 bases and J by 2 bases, with 5 bases between. CDR3 region: CASSLGRQETQYF. CDR3 nucleotide sequence: TGCGCCAGCAGCTTGGGCAGACAAGAGACCCAGTACTTC.

The chain carries TRBV11-3 and TRBJ2-7, with a possible D match to TRBD1 (5 bases). Germline V gene sequence: CDR1 SGHNT, CDR2 YENEEA. The V end was cut by 0 bases, the J end by 3 bases, with 12 bases between. The CDR3 is 15 residues long. The CDR3 here is CASSLDSGPIYEQYF. The CDR3 DNA reads TGTGCCAGCAGCTTAGACTCAGGGCCTATCTACGAGCAGTACTTC.

The chain couples TRBV5-6 to TRBJ2-1; 7 bases are shared with TRBD1. J lost 10 bases, V lost 2 bases, and 12 bases had no gene match. The germline V gene encodes CDR1 SGHDT and CDR2 YYEEEE. The CDR3 is made up of 15 amino acids. The CDR3 region has the DNA TGTGCCAGCAGCTTTCGGGACAGTAAGGTATACGAGCAGTTCTTC. It is translated as CASSFRDSKVYEQFF.

This chain joins TRBV6-1 and TRBJ1-5; D is possibly TRBD1 (5 bases). The germline V and J ends were trimmed by 7 bases and 6 bases, with 13 bases remaining between them. The CDR3 runs to 13 residues. The germline V gene has CDR1 MNHNS and CDR2 SASEGT. CDR3 sequence (DNA): TGTGCCAGCACCCCCCCGGGGGTTCAGCCCCAGCATTTT. This encodes CASTPPGVQPQHF.

This sequence joins TRBV7-6 and TRBJ2-7; D possibly uses TRBD1 or TRBD2 (5 bases each). This CDR3 spans 15 amino acids. Germline values: CDR1 SGHVS, CDR2 FNYEAQ. Trimming cost V 4 bases and J 5 bases, with 18 bases left between them. For the CDR3, the DNA is TGTGCCAGCAGCTCCCGGGACGGCGAAATCCACGAGCAGTACTTC. It encodes CASSSRDGEIHEQYF.